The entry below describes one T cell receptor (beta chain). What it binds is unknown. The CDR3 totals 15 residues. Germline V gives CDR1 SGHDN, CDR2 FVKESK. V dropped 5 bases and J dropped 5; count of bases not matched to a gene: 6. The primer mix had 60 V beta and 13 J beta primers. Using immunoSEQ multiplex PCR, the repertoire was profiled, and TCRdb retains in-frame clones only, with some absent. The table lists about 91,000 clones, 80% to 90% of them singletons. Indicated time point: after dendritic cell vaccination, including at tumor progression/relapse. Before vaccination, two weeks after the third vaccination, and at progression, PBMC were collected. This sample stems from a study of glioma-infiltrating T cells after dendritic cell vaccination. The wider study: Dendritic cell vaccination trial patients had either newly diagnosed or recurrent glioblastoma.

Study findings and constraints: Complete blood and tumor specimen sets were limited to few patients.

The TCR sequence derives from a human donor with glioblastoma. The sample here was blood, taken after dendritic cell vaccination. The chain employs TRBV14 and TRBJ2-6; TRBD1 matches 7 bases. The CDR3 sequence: CASSSRQGWANVLTF. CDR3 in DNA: TGTGCCAGCAGCAGTCGACAGGGTTGGGCCAACGTCCTGACTTTC.